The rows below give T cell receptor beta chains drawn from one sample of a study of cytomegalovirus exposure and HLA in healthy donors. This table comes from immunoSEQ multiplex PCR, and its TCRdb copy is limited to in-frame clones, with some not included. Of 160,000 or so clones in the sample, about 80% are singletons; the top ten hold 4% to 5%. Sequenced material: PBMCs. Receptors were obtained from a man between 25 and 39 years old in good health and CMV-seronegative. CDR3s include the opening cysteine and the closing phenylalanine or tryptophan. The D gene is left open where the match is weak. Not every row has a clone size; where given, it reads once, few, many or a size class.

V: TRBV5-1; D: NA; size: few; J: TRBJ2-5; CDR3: CASSPAGETQYF; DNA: TGCGCCAGCAGCCCGGCCGGGGAGACCCAGTACTTC
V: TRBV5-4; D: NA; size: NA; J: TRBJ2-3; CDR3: CASSPLDTSGVDTQYF; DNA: TGTGCCAGCAGCCCCCTCGACACATCGGGGGTAGATACGCAGTATTTT
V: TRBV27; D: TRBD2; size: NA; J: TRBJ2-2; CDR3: CASSFRPQREGDTGELFF; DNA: TGTGCCAGCAGTTTTAGGCCCCAGCGGGAGGGTGACACCGGGGAGCTGTTTTTT
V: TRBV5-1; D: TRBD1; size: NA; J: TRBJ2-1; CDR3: CASSNFNRGSRSRQFF; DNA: TGCGCCAGCAGCAACTTCAACAGGGGCTCCCGATCGCGGCAGTTCTTC
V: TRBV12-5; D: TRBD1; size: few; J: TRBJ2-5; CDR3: CASGSGQGQETQYF; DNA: TGTGCTAGTGGTTCCGGACAGGGGCAAGAGACCCAGTACTTC
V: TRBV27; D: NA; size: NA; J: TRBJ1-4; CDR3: CASSLSGTSAGEAKLFF; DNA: TGTGCCAGCAGTTTGTCAGGGACGTCGGCGGGGGAAGCAAAACTGTTTTTT
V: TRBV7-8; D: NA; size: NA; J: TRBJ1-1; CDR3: CASSSFVVSMNTEAFF; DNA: TGTGCCAGCAGCTCATTTGTAGTCTCTATGAACACTGAAGCTTTCTTT
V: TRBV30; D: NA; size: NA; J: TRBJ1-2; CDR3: CAWSVLTGVYGYTF; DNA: TGTGCCTGGAGTGTCCTGACAGGCGTTTATGGCTACACCTTC
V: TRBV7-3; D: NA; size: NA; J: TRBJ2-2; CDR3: CASSPQGPLTGELFF; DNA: TGTGCCAGCAGCCCCCAGGGGCCTCTAACCGGGGAGCTGTTTTTT
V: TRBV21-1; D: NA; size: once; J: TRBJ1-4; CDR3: CASKNERQSNEKLFF; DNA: TGTGCCAGCAAGAACGAGAGACAGTCTAATGAAAAACTGTTTTTT
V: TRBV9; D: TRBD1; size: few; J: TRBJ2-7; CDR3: CASSARDRATYEQYF; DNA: TGTGCCAGCAGCGCCCGGGACAGGGCAACCTACGAGCAGTACTTC
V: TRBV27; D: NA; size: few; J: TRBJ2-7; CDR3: CASSLVSTGYEQYF; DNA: TGTGCCAGCAGTTTAGTATCTACCGGCTACGAGCAGTACTTC
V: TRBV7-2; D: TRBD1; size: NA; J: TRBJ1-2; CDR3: CASSLTPGQVLYGYTF; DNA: TGTGCCAGCAGCTTAACGCCGGGACAGGTACTCTATGGCTACACCTTC
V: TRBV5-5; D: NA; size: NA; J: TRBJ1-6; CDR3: CASSFWSSYNSPLHF; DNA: TGTGCCAGCAGCTTCTGGAGCTCCTATAATTCACCCCTCCACTTT
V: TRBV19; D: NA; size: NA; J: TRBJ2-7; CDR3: CASSIEDSPNTQQYF; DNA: TGTGCCAGTAGTATAGAGGACAGTCCTAATACGCAGCAGTACTTC
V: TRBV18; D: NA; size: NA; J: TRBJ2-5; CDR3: CASSPSETQYF; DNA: TGTGCCAGCTCACCATCGGAGACCCAGTACTTC
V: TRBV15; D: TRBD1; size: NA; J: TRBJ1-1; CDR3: CATSRASGTGGTEAFF; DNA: TGTGCCACCAGCAGAGCTTCCGGGACAGGGGGCACTGAAGCTTTCTTT
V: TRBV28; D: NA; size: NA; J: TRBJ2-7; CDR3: CASSLLEETYEQYF; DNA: TGTGCCAGCAGTTTACTAGAGGAAACCTACGAGCAGTACTTC
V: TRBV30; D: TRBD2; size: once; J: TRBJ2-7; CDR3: CAWSGGLLNYEQYF; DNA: TGTGCCTGGAGTGGGGGACTACTCAACTACGAGCAGTACTTC
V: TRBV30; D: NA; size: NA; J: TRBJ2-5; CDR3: CAWSLNRDPQYF; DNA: TGTGCCTGGAGTCTCAACAGGGACCCGCAGTACTTC
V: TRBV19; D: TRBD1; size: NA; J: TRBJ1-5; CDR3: CAANRGRGGQPQHF; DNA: TGTGCCGCAAACAGGGGGCGAGGGGGTCAGCCCCAGCATTTT
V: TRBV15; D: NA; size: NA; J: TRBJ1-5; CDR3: CATSRQGNSNQPQHF; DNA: TGTGCCACCAGCAGGCAGGGAAATAGCAATCAGCCCCAGCATTTT
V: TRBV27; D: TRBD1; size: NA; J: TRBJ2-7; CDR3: CASSSRDRGYEQYF; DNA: TGTGCCAGCAGTTCAAGGGACAGGGGCTACGAGCAGTACTTC
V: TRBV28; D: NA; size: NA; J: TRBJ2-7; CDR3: CASSLGSGPNYEQYF; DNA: TGTGCCAGCAGTTTAGGGAGTGGTCCCAACTACGAGCAGTACTTC
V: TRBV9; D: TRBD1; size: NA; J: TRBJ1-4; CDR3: CASSAGQENEKLFF; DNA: TGTGCCAGCAGCGCGGGACAGGAGAATGAAAAACTGTTTTTT
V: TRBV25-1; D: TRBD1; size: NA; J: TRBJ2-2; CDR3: CASSSPQGVFDTGELFF; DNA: TGTGCCAGCAGTTCACCACAGGGGGTTTTTGACACCGGGGAGCTGTTTTTT
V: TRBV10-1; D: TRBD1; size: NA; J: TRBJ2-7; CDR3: CASSPGGTSYEQYF; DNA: TGCGCCAGCAGTCCAGGGGGTACGTCCTACGAGCAGTACTTC